The entry below gives a single T cell receptor (beta chain) sequence along with its context. The PCR used 60 Vbeta and 13 Jbeta primers. Profiling relied on immunoSEQ multiplex PCR, and the TCRdb table lists in-frame clones only, not all of them. Counted here are 180,000 or so clones, around 80% occurring once; the ten biggest clones make up about 1.5%. The data are from a study of cytomegalovirus exposure and HLA in healthy donors. The germline V gene has CDR1 SGHTA and CDR2 FQGTGA. This CDR3 contains 15 residues. Trimming at V came to 0 bases and at J to 9 bases, leaving 6 bases not matched to a gene. Nominally healthy donors were sampled, though unrecorded immune exposures were likely.

The sequence was collected from a man younger than 35 in good health and CMV-seronegative. The V call is TRBV7-3, the J call TRBJ2-1; 9 bases fit TRBD2. The sample consisted of PBMCs. The CDR3 sequence is CASSLTGREGGEQFF. The CDR3 region has the DNA TGTGCCAGCAGCTTAACTGGGCGGGAGGGGGGTGAGCAGTTCTTC.